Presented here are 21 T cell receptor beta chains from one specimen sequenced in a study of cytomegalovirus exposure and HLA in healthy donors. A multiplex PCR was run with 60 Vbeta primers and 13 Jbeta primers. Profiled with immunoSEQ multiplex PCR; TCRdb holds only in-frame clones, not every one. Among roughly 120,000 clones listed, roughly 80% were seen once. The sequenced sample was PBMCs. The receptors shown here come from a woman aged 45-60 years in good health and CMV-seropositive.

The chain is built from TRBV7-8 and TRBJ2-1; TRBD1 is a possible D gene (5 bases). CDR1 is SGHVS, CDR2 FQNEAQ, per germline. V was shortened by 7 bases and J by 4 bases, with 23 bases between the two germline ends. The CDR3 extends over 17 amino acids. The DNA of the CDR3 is TGTGCCAGCATCCTAAAAAGGGTTAGGGGTCGATACAATGAGCAGTTCTTC. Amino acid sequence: CASILKRVRGRYNEQFF. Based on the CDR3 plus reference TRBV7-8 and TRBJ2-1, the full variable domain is GAGVSQSPRYKVAKRGQDVALRCDPISGHVSLFWYQQALGQGPEFLTYFQNEAQLDKSGLPSDRFFAERPEGSVSTLKIQRTQQEDSAVYLCASILKRVRGRYNEQFFGPGTRLTVL.

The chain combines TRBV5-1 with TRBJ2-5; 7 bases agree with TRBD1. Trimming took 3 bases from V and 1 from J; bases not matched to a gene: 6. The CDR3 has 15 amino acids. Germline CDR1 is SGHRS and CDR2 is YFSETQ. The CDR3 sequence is CASSSLGQVQETQYF. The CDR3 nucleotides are TGCGCCAGCAGCTCCCTTGGACAGGTCCAAGAGACCCAGTACTTC.

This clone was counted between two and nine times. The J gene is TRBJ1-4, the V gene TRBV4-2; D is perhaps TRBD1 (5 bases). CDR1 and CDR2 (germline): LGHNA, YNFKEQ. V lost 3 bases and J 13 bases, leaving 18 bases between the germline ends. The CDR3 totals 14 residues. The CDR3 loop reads CASSQEPDSPRLFF. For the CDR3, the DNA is TGTGCCAGCAGCCAGGAGCCCGACAGCCCAAGACTGTTTTTT.

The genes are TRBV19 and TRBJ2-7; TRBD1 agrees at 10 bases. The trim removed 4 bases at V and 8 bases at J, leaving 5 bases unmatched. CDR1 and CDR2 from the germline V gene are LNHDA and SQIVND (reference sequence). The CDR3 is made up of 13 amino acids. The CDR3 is CASSTGTGEKQYF. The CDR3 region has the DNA TGTGCCAGTAGTACTGGGACAGGGGAGAAGCAGTACTTC.

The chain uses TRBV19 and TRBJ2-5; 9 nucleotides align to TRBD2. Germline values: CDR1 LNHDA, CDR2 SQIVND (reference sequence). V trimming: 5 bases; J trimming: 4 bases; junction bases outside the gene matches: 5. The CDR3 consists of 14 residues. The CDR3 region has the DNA TGTGCCAGTAGTCACAGCGGGGGGCCAGAGACCCAGTACTTC. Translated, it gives CASSHSGGPETQYF.

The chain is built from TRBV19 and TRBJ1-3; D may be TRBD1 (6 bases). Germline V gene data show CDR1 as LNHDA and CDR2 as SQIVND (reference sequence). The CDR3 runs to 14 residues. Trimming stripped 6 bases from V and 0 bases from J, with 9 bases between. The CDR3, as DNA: TGTGCCAGTAGCAAACAGGGCTCTGGAAACACCATATATTTT. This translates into CASSKQGSGNTIYF.

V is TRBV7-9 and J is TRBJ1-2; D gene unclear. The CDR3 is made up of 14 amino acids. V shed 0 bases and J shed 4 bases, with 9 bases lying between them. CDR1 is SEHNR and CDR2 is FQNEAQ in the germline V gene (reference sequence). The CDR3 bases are TGTGCCAGCAGCTTAGCGGAGGAGGCCTATGGCTACACCTTC. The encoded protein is CASSLAEEAYGYTF.

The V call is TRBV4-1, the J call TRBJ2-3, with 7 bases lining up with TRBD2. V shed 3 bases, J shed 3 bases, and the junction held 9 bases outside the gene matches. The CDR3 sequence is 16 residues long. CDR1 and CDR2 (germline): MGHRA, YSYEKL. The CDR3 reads CASSHLSGDGTDTQYF. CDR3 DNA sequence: TGCGCCAGCAGCCACCTCAGCGGGGATGGGACAGATACGCAGTATTTT.

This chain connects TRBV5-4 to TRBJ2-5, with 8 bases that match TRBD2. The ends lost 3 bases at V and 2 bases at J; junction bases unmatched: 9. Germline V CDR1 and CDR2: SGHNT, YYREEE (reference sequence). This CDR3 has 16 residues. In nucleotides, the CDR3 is TGTGCCAGCAGCTCTGAGCGGGAGAGGGGGCAAGAGACCCAGTACTTC. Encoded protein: CASSSERERGQETQYF.

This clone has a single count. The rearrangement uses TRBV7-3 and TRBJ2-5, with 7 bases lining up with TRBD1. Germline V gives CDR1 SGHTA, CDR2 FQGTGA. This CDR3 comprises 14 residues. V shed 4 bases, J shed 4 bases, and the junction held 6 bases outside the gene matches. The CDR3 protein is CASSSHRGGETQYF. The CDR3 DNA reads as TGTGCCAGCAGCTCCCACAGGGGTGGAGAGACCCAGTACTTC.

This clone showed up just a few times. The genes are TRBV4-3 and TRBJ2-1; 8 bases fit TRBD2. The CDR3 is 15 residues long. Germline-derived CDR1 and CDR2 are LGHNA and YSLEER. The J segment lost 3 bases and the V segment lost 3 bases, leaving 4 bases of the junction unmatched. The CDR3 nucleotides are TGCGCCAGCAGCCACGGGGGGGCCTTCTACAATGAGCAGTTCTTC. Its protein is CASSHGGAFYNEQFF.

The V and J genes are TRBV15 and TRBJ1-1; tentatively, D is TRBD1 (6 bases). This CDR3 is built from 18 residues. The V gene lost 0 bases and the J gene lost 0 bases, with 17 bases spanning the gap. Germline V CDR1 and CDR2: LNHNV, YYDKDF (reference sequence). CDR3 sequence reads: CATSRDYGGRSMNTEAFF. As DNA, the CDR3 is TGTGCCACCAGCAGAGATTATGGGGGCCGGTCAATGAACACTGAAGCTTTCTTT.

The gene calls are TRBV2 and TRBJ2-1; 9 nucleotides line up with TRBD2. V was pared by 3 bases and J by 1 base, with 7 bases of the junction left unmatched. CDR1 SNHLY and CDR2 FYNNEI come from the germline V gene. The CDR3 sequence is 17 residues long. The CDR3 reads CASSEHGTSLSYNEQFF. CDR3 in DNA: TGTGCCAGCAGTGAGCATGGGACTAGCCTTTCCTACAATGAGCAGTTCTTC.

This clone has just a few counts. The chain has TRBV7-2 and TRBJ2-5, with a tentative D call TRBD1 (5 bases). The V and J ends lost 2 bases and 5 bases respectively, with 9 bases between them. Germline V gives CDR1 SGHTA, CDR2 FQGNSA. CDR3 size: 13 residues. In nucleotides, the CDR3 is TGTGCCAGCAGCTTAAGTAGGGGTGAGACCCAGTACTTC. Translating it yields CASSLSRGETQYF.

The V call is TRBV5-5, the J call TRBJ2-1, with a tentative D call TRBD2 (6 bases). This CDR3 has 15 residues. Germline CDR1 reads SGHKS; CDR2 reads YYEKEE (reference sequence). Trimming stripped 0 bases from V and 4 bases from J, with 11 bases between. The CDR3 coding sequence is TGTGCCAGCAGCTTGGGAGCGGGCATTTACAATGAGCAGTTCTTC. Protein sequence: CASSLGAGIYNEQFF. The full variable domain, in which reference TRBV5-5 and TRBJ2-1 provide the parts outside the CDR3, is DAGVTQSPTHLIKTRGQQVTLRCSPISGHKSVSWYQQVLGQGPQFIFQYYEKEERGRGNFPDRFSARQFPNYSSELNVNALLLGDSALYLCASSLGAGIYNEQFFGPGTRLTVL.

In DNA, the CDR3 is TGCGCCAGCGGACAGGGGTTGGGAACAGATACGCAGTATTTT. The encoded protein is CASGQGLGTDTQYF. This chain joins TRBV5-1 and TRBJ2-3; 9 bases agree with TRBD1. CDR3 size: 14 residues. Germline loops: CDR1 SGHRS, CDR2 YFSETQ. V was pared by 7 bases and J by 3 bases, with 6 bases of the junction left unmatched.

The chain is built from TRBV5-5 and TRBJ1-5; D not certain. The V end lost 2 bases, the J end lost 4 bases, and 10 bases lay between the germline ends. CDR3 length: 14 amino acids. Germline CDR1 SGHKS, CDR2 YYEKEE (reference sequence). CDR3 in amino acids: CASSFSPLNQPQHF. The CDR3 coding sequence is TGTGCCAGCAGCTTCTCCCCCCTTAATCAGCCCCAGCATTTT. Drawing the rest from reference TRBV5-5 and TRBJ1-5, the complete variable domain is DAGVTQSPTHLIKTRGQQVTLRCSPISGHKSVSWYQQVLGQGPQFIFQYYEKEERGRGNFPDRFSARQFPNYSSELNVNALLLGDSALYLCASSFSPLNQPQHFGDGTRLSIL.

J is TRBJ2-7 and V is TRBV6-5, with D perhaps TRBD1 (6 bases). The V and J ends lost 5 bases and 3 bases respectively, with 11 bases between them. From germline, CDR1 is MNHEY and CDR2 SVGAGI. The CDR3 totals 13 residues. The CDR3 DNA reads TGTGCCAGCAGTCAAGGACAGTTCTACGAGCAGTACTTC. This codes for CASSQGQFYEQYF.

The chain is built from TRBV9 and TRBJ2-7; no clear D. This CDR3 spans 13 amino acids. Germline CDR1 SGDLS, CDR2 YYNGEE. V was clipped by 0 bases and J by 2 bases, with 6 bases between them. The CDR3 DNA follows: TGTGCCAGCAGCGTAGGCGATGCCTACGAGCAGTACTTC. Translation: CASSVGDAYEQYF.

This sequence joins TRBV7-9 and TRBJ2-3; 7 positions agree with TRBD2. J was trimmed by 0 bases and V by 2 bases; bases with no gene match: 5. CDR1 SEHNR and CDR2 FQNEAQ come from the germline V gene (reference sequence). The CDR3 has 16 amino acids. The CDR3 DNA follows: TGTGCCAGCAGCTTAACCGGGACTACTAGCACAGATACGCAGTATTTT. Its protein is CASSLTGTTSTDTQYF.

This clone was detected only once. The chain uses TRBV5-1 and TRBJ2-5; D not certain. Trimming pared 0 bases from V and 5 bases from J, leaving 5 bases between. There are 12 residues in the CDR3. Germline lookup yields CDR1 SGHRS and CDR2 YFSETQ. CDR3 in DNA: TGCGCCAGCAGCTTGGGCCGGGAGACCCAGTACTTC. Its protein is CASSLGRETQYF. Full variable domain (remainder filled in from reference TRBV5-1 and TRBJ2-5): KAGVTQTPRYLIKTRGQQVTLSCSPISGHRSVSWYQQTPGQGLQFLFEYFSETQRNKGNFPGRFSGRQFSNSRSEMNVSTLELGDSALYLCASSLGRETQYFGPGTRLLVL.